These 16 T cell receptor beta chains share one sample of origin, sequenced in a study of memory CD4+ T cells and cytomegalovirus serostatus. The sort gate was single viable CD3+CD4+CD8-CD45RO+ cells for memory CD4+ T cells. TCRdb's table, derived via immunoSEQ multiplex PCR, lists solely in-frame clones and lacks some. The sample shows some 46,000 clones, over 75% of them seen only once. What was sequenced was memory CD4+ T cells from blood. All receptors come from an adult in good health and CMV-seronegative.

The J gene is TRBJ1-1, the V gene TRBV9, with D tentatively TRBD1 (5 bases). The CDR3 contains 14 residues. The ends were cut back, 0 bases at V and 1 base at J, with 7 bases in the middle. Germline V CDR1 and CDR2: SGDLS, YYNGEE. The CDR3 region is CASSVAGTNTEAFF. CDR3 in DNA: TGTGCCAGCAGCGTAGCCGGGACGAACACTGAAGCTTTCTTT.

The V call is TRBV6-5, the J call TRBJ1-2; 7 nucleotides align to TRBD1. The CDR3 has 15 residues. Trimming removed 6 bases from V and 0 bases from J; junction bases left unmatched: 7. CDR1 and CDR2 from the germline V gene are MNHEY and SVGAGI. The CDR3 loop reads CASRIPGTANYGYTF. Here the CDR3 DNA reads TGTGCCAGCAGAATTCCAGGGACAGCTAACTATGGCTACACCTTC.

This clone showed up just once. The rearrangement uses TRBV18 and TRBJ2-1; 12 bases map to TRBD2. J lost 4 bases, V lost 0 bases, and 4 bases had no gene match. CDR3 length: 17 residues. Germline values: CDR1 KGHSH, CDR2 LQKENI. Written as DNA, the CDR3 is TGTGCCAGCTCACCACCAGGACTAGCGGGAAAATACAATGAGCAGTTCTTC. The encoded protein is CASSPPGLAGKYNEQFF.

The J gene is TRBJ2-7, the V gene TRBV11-3, with D hard to call. Germline V lookup: CDR1 SGHNT, CDR2 YENEEA. Deletions cut 1 base from V and 1 base from J, with 8 bases between. The CDR3 is 14 residues long. The CDR3 region is CASSLAANSYEQYF. The CDR3, as DNA: TGTGCCAGCAGCTTAGCGGCTAATTCCTACGAGCAGTACTTC.

V usage is TRBV9 and J usage is TRBJ1-2; D may be TRBD1 (5 bases). Looked up from germline, CDR1 is SGDLS and CDR2 is YYNGEE. Trimming removed 2 bases from V and 8 bases from J, with 25 bases in between. The CDR3 extends over 17 amino acids. The CDR3 spells CASSVRNTGTPIGGYTF. CDR3 nucleotides: TGTGCCAGCAGCGTTAGGAACACCGGGACTCCTATAGGCGGCTACACCTTC.

The V gene is TRBV5-1, the J gene TRBJ2-5, with TRBD2 matching 7 bases. V gave up 4 bases and J gave up 4 bases; unmatched junction bases: 16. CDR1 is SGHRS and CDR2 is YFSETQ in the germline V gene. The CDR3 consists of 17 residues. The CDR3 loop reads CASSDPLGAGDRETQYF. Written as DNA, the CDR3 is TGCGCCAGCAGCGATCCCCTTGGGGCGGGGGATAGAGAGACCCAGTACTTC.

This chain uses TRBV7-2 with TRBJ1-3; D may be TRBD1 (6 bases). Germline V gene data show CDR1 as SGHTA and CDR2 as FQGNSA. This CDR3 spans 16 amino acids. Deletions cut 5 bases from V and 0 bases from J, with 14 bases between. The DNA for the CDR3 is TGTGCCAGCAGCCCTTGGACAGCCTCCTCTGGAAACACCATATATTTT. Amino acid sequence: CASSPWTASSGNTIYF.

This clone was counted only a few times. This chain uses TRBV11-2 with TRBJ2-5, with 12 bases aligning to TRBD2. Germline values: CDR1 SGHAT, CDR2 FQNNGV. Trimming took 4 bases from V and 4 from J; bases not matched to a gene: 10. This CDR3 comprises 17 residues. This CDR3 reads CASSSKTGTSGRETQYF. CDR3 nucleotide sequence: TGTGCCAGCAGCTCGAAAACCGGGACTAGCGGGCGAGAGACCCAGTACTTC.

The chain uses TRBV10-2 and TRBJ2-7, with D perhaps assigned TRBD1 or TRBD2 (5 bases each). CDR3 length: 12 amino acids. V lost 3 bases to trimming and J lost 13 bases, with 16 bases between them. Germline V gene data show CDR1 as WSHSY and CDR2 as SAAADI. The DNA for the CDR3 is TGCGCCAGCAGTGACCCGGGGACGAGTTATTACTTC. It is translated as CASSDPGTSYYF.

The V gene is TRBV5-4, the J gene TRBJ1-2; D may be TRBD1 (5 bases). The CDR3 is 14 amino acids. Germline values: CDR1 SGHNT, CDR2 YYREEE (reference sequence). Trimming took off 5 bases at V and 3 bases at J, with 14 bases between the two ends. The CDR3 sequence: CASRQMRGYYGYTF. The CDR3 DNA follows: TGTGCCAGCAGACAAATGCGGGGGTACTATGGCTACACCTTC.

CDR3 protein: CASSSYRGLNTEAFF. Here the CDR3 DNA reads TGTGCCAGTAGTTCATACAGGGGCCTGAACACTGAAGCTTTCTTT. The chain links TRBV19 to TRBJ1-1; 7 bases align to TRBD1. The CDR3 sequence is 15 residues long. With V trimmed by 5 bases and J by 0 bases, 6 bases remained unmatched. Germline CDR1 is LNHDA and CDR2 is SQIVND (reference sequence).

The rearrangement links TRBV7-2 to TRBJ1-2; D remains unclear. There are 13 residues in the CDR3. Germline values: CDR1 SGHTA, CDR2 FQGNSA. The V end was cut by 3 bases, the J end by 0 bases, with 5 bases between. The CDR3 here is CASSFDPNYGYTF. Here the CDR3 DNA reads TGTGCCAGCAGCTTCGACCCTAACTATGGCTACACCTTC.

Here the CDR3 reads CASSLERTGANVLTF. In DNA form, the CDR3 reads TGTGCCAGCAGCCTCGAACGAACTGGGGCCAACGTCCTGACTTTC. The chain links TRBV6-6 to TRBJ2-6; D ambiguous. Germline CDR1 reads MNHNY; CDR2 reads SVGAGI (reference sequence). The CDR3 consists of 15 residues. V was cut by 6 bases and J by 2 bases, with 11 bases left in between.

This clone was counted only a few times. V and J are TRBV7-9 and TRBJ1-2; no clear D. Trimming stripped 6 bases from V and 6 bases from J, with 23 bases between. This CDR3 is 16 amino acids long. Germline V gene sequence: CDR1 SEHNR, CDR2 FQNEAQ (reference sequence). The CDR3 sequence: CASSPPGPNTKDGYTF. The CDR3 DNA reads as TGTGCCAGCAGTCCACCCGGACCTAATACAAAGGATGGCTACACCTTC.

The V call is TRBV30, the J call TRBJ1-3; D perhaps matches TRBD1 (5 bases). The CDR3 has 12 amino acids. In germline, CDR1 is GTSNPN, CDR2 SVGIG (reference sequence). V gave up 5 bases and J gave up 7 bases, with 12 bases separating them. The CDR3 nucleotides are TGTGCCTGGTCCGGGGGTACTAACACCATATATTTT. Translation: CAWSGGTNTIYF.

This clone was counted a few times. The V gene is TRBV4-1, the J gene TRBJ1-1; 7 bases map to TRBD1. J lost 5 bases, V lost 1 base, and 7 bases had no gene match. There are 15 residues in the CDR3. Germline values: CDR1 MGHRA, CDR2 YSYEKL. The CDR3 region is CASSQGEGAKTEAFF. CDR3 in DNA: TGCGCCAGCAGCCAAGGGGAGGGGGCAAAGACTGAAGCTTTCTTT.